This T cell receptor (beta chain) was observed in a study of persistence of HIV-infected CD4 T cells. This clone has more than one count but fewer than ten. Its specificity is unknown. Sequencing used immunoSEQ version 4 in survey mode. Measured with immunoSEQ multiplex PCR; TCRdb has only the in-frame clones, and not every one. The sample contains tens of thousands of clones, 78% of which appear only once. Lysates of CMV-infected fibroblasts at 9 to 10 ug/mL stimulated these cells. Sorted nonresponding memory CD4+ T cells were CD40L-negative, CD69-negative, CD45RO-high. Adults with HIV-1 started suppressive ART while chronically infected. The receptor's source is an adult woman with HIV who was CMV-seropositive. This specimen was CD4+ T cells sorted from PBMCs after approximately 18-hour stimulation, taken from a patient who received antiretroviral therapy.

CDR3 sequence (DNA): TGTGCCACCAGTGGGCTAGCGGGGGCACAGCAGTTCTTC. It is translated as CATSGLAGAQQFF. The chain recombines TRBV24-1 with TRBJ2-1, with TRBD2 matching 10 bases. CDR1 and CDR2 (germline): KGHDR, SFDVKD. There are 13 residues in the CDR3. Trimming removed 5 bases from V and 11 bases from J; junction bases left unmatched: 5.